Each of the 22 T cell receptor beta chains below was sequenced from the same sample in a study of blood T cell repertoires in COVID-19 (TCRdb year 2020). Libraries were made using the immunoSEQ multiplex PCR assay. Drawn from immuneACCESS, this table holds only the in-frame rearrangements with V and J called that TCRdb kept. Clones are partly lost; checked studies trace under half to an unresolved V gene and leave the rest unexplained. This sample lists approximately 170,000 clones; around 85% were detected once. 1.2% of the sample lies in the top ten. Sequenced sample: peripheral blood. All receptors derive from a man between 60 and 75 years old who had recovered from COVID-19.

The genes are TRBV25-1 and TRBJ2-5; maybe TRBD1 (7 bases). The germline gives CDR1 MGHDK, CDR2 SYGVNS. With 4 bases removed from V and 4 bases from J, the gap between germline ends came to 16 bases. The CDR3 loop spans 15 amino acids. CDR3 residues: CASSAQGGRGETQYF. In DNA form, the CDR3 reads TGTGCCAGCAGTGCGCAGGGGGGTAGGGGAGAGACCCAGTACTTC.

The chain employs TRBV24-1 and TRBJ1-2, with TRBD1 matching 7 bases. The germline V gene has CDR1 KGHDR and CDR2 SFDVKD. CDR3 length equals 16 residues. Germline trimming cut 5 bases from V and 2 bases from J; bases unmatched to any gene: 10. The CDR3 loop is CATSALKQTGNYGYTF. The CDR3 DNA reads as TGTGCCACCAGTGCCTTAAAACAGACAGGGAACTATGGCTACACCTTC.

The rearrangement links TRBV7-9 to TRBJ1-4; D might be TRBD1 (5 bases). The ends were cut back, 1 base at V and 1 base at J, with 13 bases in the middle. The germline gives CDR1 SEHNR, CDR2 FQNEAQ (reference sequence). This CDR3 comprises 17 residues. CDR3 amino acids: CASSLGWEGRTNEKLFF. The CDR3 DNA reads TGTGCCAGCAGCTTAGGTTGGGAGGGGCGAACTAATGAAAAACTGTTTTTT.

V is TRBV21-1 and J is TRBJ2-5; whether TRBD2, the table's D call, matches the DNA was not checked. TRBV21-1 is a known pseudogene. The length of the CDR3 is 15 residues. The DNA of the CDR3 is TGTGCCAGCAGCAAAGGGTTCGTGGCGGAAGAGACCCAGTACTTC. Its protein is CASSKGFVAEETQYF.

The chain couples TRBV7-2 to TRBJ2-5; 9 bases agree with TRBD2. Trimming took 6 bases from V and 1 from J; bases not matched to a gene: 9. The germline gives CDR1 SGHTA, CDR2 FQGNSA. The length of the CDR3 is 16 residues. The CDR3 loop is CASRWGAGGPQETQYF. In nucleotides, the CDR3 is TGTGCCAGCAGATGGGGTGCGGGGGGGCCCCAAGAGACCCAGTACTTC.

A single count supports this clone. The V gene is TRBV6-5, the J gene TRBJ1-1; D gene ambiguous. CDR1 and CDR2 from the germline V gene are MNHEY and SVGAGI. Trimming took 0 bases from V and 8 from J, leaving 10 bases between them. The CDR3 sequence is 13 residues long. The CDR3 DNA follows: TGTGCCAGCAGTTACTCGAGGGTTTCGGAAGCTTTCTTT. Translation: CASSYSRVSEAFF.

The CDR3 nucleotides read TGCAGCGTTGAGCGACAGCTCTATGGCTACACCTTC. Its translation is CSVERQLYGYTF. The J gene is TRBJ1-2, the V gene TRBV29-1; a weak D match, TRBD1 (5 bases). Germline assignment: CDR1 SQVTM and CDR2 ANQGSEA. The CDR3 sequence is 12 residues long. V shed 3 bases and J shed 4 bases, with 9 bases lying between them.

The J gene is TRBJ2-7, the V gene TRBV7-2; 8 bases are a match to TRBD2. After removal of 5 bases from V and 4 bases from J, the junction contained 10 bases not matched to a gene. Germline CDR1 reads SGHTA; CDR2 reads FQGNSA. The CDR3 has 15 amino acids. The DNA of the CDR3 is TGTGCCAGCAGCCCACAAGGTTTAGCGGGGTACGAGCAGTACTTC. Amino acids: CASSPQGLAGYEQYF.

This chain links TRBV18 with TRBJ1-2; 7 nucleotides line up with TRBD1. Germline V gives CDR1 KGHSH, CDR2 LQKENI. This CDR3 comprises 15 residues. V shed 1 base and J 2 bases; nucleotides not matched to a gene: 4. CDR3 sequence (DNA): TGTGCCAGCTCACCACAGGACAGGCCGAACTATGGCTACACCTTC. Translation: CASSPQDRPNYGYTF.

The chain links TRBV7-2 to TRBJ2-6, with a weak D call TRBD1 (6 bases). The germline gives CDR1 SGHTA, CDR2 FQGNSA. V shed 2 bases and J shed 4 bases, with 12 bases lying between them. The CDR3 contains 16 residues. The CDR3 loop reads CASSLLRGTGANVLTF. CDR3 bases: TGTGCCAGCAGCTTACTCAGGGGAACCGGGGCCAACGTCCTGACTTTC.

The rearrangement uses TRBV18 and TRBJ2-5; 7 bases match TRBD2. This CDR3 is 14 amino acids long. V lost 4 bases to trimming and J lost 1 base; unmatched junction nucleotides: 3. Germline loops: CDR1 KGHSH, CDR2 LQKENI. CDR3 DNA: TGTGCCAGCTCACTAGCGGGCTCCCAAGAGACCCAGTACTTC. Protein sequence: CASSLAGSQETQYF.

V and J are TRBV5-1 and TRBJ1-3; D remains ambiguous. The germline gives CDR1 SGHRS, CDR2 YFSETQ. The CDR3 is made up of 12 amino acids. V was shortened by 4 bases and J by 3 bases, with 5 bases between the two germline ends. Here the CDR3 DNA reads TGCGCCAGCAGCGCAGGTGGAAACACCATATATTTT. The encoded protein is CASSAGGNTIYF.

This chain joins TRBV5-6 and TRBJ1-6, with 7 bases that match TRBD1. Germline loops: CDR1 SGHDT, CDR2 YYEEEE. The CDR3 has 14 residues. V lost 0 bases to trimming and J lost 14 bases; unmatched junction nucleotides: 8. DNA of the CDR3: TGTGCCAGCAGCTTGGGACAGGGTCTTGAAACCCTCCACTTT. Amino acid sequence: CASSLGQGLETLHF. The entire variable domain, with the rest obtained from reference TRBV5-6 and TRBJ1-6, is as follows: DAGVTQSPTHLIKTRGQQVTLRCSPKSGHDTVSWYQQALGQGPQFIFQYYEEEERQRGNFPDRFSGHQFPNYSSELNVNALLLGDSALYLCASSLGQGLETLHFGNGTRLTVT.

V is TRBV7-9 and J is TRBJ1-2, with 7 bases fitting TRBD1. CDR3 length equals 19 residues. V lost 1 base to trimming and J lost 3 bases; unmatched junction nucleotides: 17. Germline assignment: CDR1 SEHNR and CDR2 FQNEAQ (reference sequence). DNA of the CDR3: TGTGCCAGCAGCTTAGGGCGACTGGGGACGGGACAGTCCTACTATGGCTACACCTTC. Residues: CASSLGRLGTGQSYYGYTF.

V gene TRBV3-1 (or the pseudogene TRBV3-2) combines with J gene TRBJ2-3; TRBD2 matches 10 bases. CDR3 length: 16 amino acids. The V segment lost 4 bases and the J segment 6 bases; nucleotides outside the gene matches: 10. Germline values: CDR1 LGHDT, CDR2 YNNKEL (reference sequence). DNA for the CDR3: TGTGCCAGCAGCCCCCGGGCTAGCGGGGGACGGGATACGCAGTATTTT. This translates into CASSPRASGGRDTQYF.

V is TRBV29-1 and J is TRBJ2-7, with D maybe TRBD1 (5 bases). CDR1 and CDR2 (germline): SQVTM, ANQGSEA. CDR3 length: 14 residues. V lost 6 bases to trimming and J lost 3 bases, with 18 bases between them. CDR3 amino acids: CSVALDKNSYEQYF. The CDR3 bases are TGCAGCGTGGCCCTGGACAAGAATAGCTACGAGCAGTACTTC.

The chain links TRBV27 to TRBJ1-2, with TRBD1 matching 12 bases. The length of the CDR3 is 16 residues. V trimming: 4 bases; J trimming: 5 bases; junction bases outside the gene matches: 8. CDR1 is MNHEY, CDR2 SMNVEV, per germline (reference sequence). CDR3 DNA sequence: TGTGCCAGCAGTTCAAGGGACAGGGGGCGCGGGTATGGCTACACCTTC. Encoded protein: CASSSRDRGRGYGYTF.

J is TRBJ2-6 and V is TRBV29-1; perhaps TRBD2 as D (5 bases). This CDR3 region has 15 residues. Germline V gene sequence: CDR1 SQVTM, CDR2 ANQGSEA. Trimming took 3 bases from V and 0 from J, leaving 9 bases between them. The CDR3 region is CSVDGLLSGANVLTF. DNA for the CDR3: TGCAGCGTTGATGGACTTCTCTCTGGGGCCAACGTCCTGACTTTC.

This rearrangement joins TRBV27 to TRBJ2-3; 7 positions match TRBD1. Trimming took 6 bases from V and 3 from J; bases not matched to a gene: 6. Germline values: CDR1 MNHEY, CDR2 SMNVEV (reference sequence). The length of the CDR3 is 14 residues. The CDR3 protein is CASRGTVGTDTQYF. The CDR3 DNA reads TGTGCCAGCAGGGGGACAGTCGGTACAGATACGCAGTATTTT.

V is TRBV11-2 and J is TRBJ1-2; D uncertain. The CDR3 is 14 amino acids. The V end was cut by 1 base, the J end by 4 bases, with 10 bases between. Germline-derived CDR1 and CDR2 are SGHAT and FQNNGV. The CDR3 is CASSLGEVSYGYTF. CDR3 DNA: TGTGCCAGCAGCTTAGGGGAGGTGAGCTATGGCTACACCTTC.

As DNA, the CDR3 is TGCGCCAGCAGCATGGTGCGGGGCACCGGGGAGCTGTTTTTT. It translates to CASSMVRGTGELFF. This rearrangement joins TRBV5-1 to TRBJ2-2, with D possibly TRBD2 on 6 matching bases. The CDR3 extends over 14 amino acids. Germline V gene lookup returns CDR1 SGHRS and CDR2 YFSETQ. Between the trimmed V and J ends, which lost 4 bases and 4 bases, there was a span of 11 bases.

CDR3 sequence: CASSLYLLAGGPSEQFF. The CDR3 coding sequence is TGTGCCAGCAGTTTATACCTCCTAGCGGGGGGGCCATCTGAGCAGTTCTTC. V and J are TRBV27 and TRBJ2-1; 12 nucleotides line up with TRBD2. The CDR3 spans 17 residues. After removal of 1 base from V and 9 bases from J, the junction contained 10 bases not matched to a gene. Germline V gene data show CDR1 as MNHEY and CDR2 as SMNVEV (reference sequence).